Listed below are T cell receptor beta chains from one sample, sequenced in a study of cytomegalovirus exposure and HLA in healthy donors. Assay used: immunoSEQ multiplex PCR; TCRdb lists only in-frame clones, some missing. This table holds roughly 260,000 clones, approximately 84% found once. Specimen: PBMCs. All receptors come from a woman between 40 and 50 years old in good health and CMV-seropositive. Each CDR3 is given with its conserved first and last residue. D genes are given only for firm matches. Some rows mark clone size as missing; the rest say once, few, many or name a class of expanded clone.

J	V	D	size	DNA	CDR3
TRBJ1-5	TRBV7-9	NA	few	TGTGCCAGCAGCTTAGACGGATGGGAGCAGCCCCAGCATTTT	CASSLDGWEQPQHF
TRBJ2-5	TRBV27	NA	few	TGTGCCAGCAGGGGGCCTCCGAGGGAGACCCAGTACTTC	CASRGPPRETQYF
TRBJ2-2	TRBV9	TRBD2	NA	TGTGCCAGCAGCGGCTTCCTAGCGGGAGCGAACACCGGGGAGCTGTTTTTT	CASSGFLAGANTGELFF
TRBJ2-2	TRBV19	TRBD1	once	TGTGCCAGTAGTGTACAGGGGGCGGTCACCGGGGAGCTGTTTTTT	CASSVQGAVTGELFF
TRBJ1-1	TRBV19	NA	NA	TGTGCCAGTAGCCGTCTTTGGCAGGAAGCTTTCTTT	CASSRLWQEAFF
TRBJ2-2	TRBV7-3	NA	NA	TGTGCCAGCAGCTTAACACAAGACACCGGGGAGCTGTTTTTT	CASSLTQDTGELFF
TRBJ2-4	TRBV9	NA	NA	TGTGCCAGCAACGTAGATGGAGGTTGGGGCATTCAGTACTTC	CASNVDGGWGIQYF
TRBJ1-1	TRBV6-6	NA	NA	TGTGCCAGCAGTTACCCCGGAGGTGAAGCTTTCTTT	CASSYPGGEAFF
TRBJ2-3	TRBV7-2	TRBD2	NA	TGTGCCAGCAGCTTAGCGGGGCTAGCGGGAGGGGGCACAGATACGCAGTATTTT	CASSLAGLAGGGTDTQYF
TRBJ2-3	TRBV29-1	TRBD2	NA	TGCAGCGTGCGCTATCAGGGAGCGGGAGGCACAGATACGCAGTATTTT	CSVRYQGAGGTDTQYF
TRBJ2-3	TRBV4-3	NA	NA	TGCGCCAGCAGCCAAGACGGGGGACCCAGATCCACAGATACGCAGTATTTT	CASSQDGGPRSTDTQYF
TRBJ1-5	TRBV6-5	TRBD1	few	TGTGCCAGCAGATTGGACAGGGATGGTCAGCCCCAGCATTTT	CASRLDRDGQPQHF
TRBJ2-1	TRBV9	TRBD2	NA	TGTGCCAGCAGCGTAATCCCCGTGGGACTAGCGGGAGGGGAGCAGTTCTTC	CASSVIPVGLAGGEQFF
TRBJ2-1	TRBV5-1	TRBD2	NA	TGCGCCAGCCGGGGGGAGCCCTACAATGAGCAGTTCTTC	CASRGEPYNEQFF
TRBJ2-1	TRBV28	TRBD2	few	TGTGCCAGCAGTGCCAGCGGGAGCTCTAACAATGAGCAGTTCTTC	CASSASGSSNNEQFF
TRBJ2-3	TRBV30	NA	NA	TGTGCCTGGAGTGTAGGGAGGATTAGCACAGATACGCAGTATTTT	CAWSVGRISTDTQYF
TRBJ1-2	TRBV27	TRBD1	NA	TGTGCCAGCCACAGACAGGGGTCGGAGGGCTACACCTTC	CASHRQGSEGYTF
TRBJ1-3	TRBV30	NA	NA	TGTGCCTGGAAGGGGACTAGGTCTGGAAACACCATATATTTT	CAWKGTRSGNTIYF
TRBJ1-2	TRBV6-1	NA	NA	TGTGCCAGCAGTGAAGCTCAACCTCGGACGGGGGATGGCTACACCTTC	CASSEAQPRTGDGYTF
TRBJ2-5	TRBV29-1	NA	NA	TGCAGCGGTGGAGGTGGGGTCCAAGAGACCCAGTACTTC	CSGGGGVQETQYF
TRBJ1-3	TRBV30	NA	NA	TGTGCCTGGAGTGTATACTCAAACACCATATATTTT	CAWSVYSNTIYF
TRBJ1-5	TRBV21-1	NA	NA	TGTGCCAGCATGATCGAGCCGTTGGGCAATCAGCCCCAGCATTTT	CASMIEPLGNQPQHF
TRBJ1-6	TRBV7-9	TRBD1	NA	TGTGCCAGCAGCTGGGGACAGGGGGATAATTCACCCCTCCACTTT	CASSWGQGDNSPLHF
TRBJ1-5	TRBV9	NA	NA	TGTGCCAGCAGCAGCTCCGGAGGGGCTTGGGATCCCCAGCATTTT	CASSSSGGAWDPQHF
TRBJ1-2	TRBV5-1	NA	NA	TGCGCCAGCACCTTCAGGGTAGATGGTGGTGTCTACACCTTC	CASTFRVDGGVYTF
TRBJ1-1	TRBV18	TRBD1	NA	TGTGCCAGCTCAGCCTACGACAGGGAGGACACTGAAGCTTTCTTT	CASSAYDREDTEAFF
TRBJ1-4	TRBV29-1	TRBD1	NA	TGCAGCGTTGGGACCGGACAGGGGGAGGGAAAACTGTTTTTT	CSVGTGQGEGKLFF
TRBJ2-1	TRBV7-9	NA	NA	TGTGCCAGCAGCCCATACGGGACTGCCTATGAGCAGTTCTTC	CASSPYGTAYEQFF
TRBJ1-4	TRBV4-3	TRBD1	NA	TGCGCCAGCAGCCAAGATCGGACAGGACCGACTGAAAAACTGTTTTTT	CASSQDRTGPTEKLFF
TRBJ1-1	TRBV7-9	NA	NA	TGTTCCAGCAGCTACGACAATGAAATATGGGTCGGCACTGAAGCTTTCTTT	CSSSYDNEIWVGTEAFF
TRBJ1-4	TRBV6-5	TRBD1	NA	TGTGCCAGCAGTTACGGGGACAGGGTAGGGGAAAAACTGTTTTTT	CASSYGDRVGEKLFF